One and the same sample provided the 27 T cell receptor beta chains below, sequenced in a study of beta chain features in type 1 diabetes. Reverse transcribing all isolated RNA meant expressed TCRB transcripts were sequenced. Profiling relied on immunoSEQ multiplex PCR, and the TCRdb table lists in-frame clones only, not all of them. The sample yields some 150,000 clones, roughly 50% seen once. Sequencing was carried out using Tregs from blood. These receptors originate from a man aged 18 to 35 in good health.

The V call is TRBV4-2, the J call TRBJ2-1, with 7 bases aligning to TRBD1. The CDR3 consists of 15 residues. Germline V gene sequence: CDR1 LGHNA, CDR2 YNFKEQ. V lost 1 base and J lost 5; bases outside the gene matches: 5. The CDR3 coding sequence is TGTGCCAGCAGCCAAGCCGGGACAGTAAACAATGAGCAGTTCTTC. Amino acids: CASSQAGTVNNEQFF.

This clone was picked up a small number of times. This rearrangement joins TRBV9 to TRBJ2-7; D might be TRBD2 (6 bases). The CDR3 runs 15 residues. V shed 2 bases and J shed 3 bases, with 15 bases lying between them. Germline CDR1 and CDR2: SGDLS and YYNGEE. The CDR3 spells CASSVHASEYYEQYF. The DNA for the CDR3 is TGTGCCAGCAGCGTCCATGCTAGCGAGTACTACGAGCAGTACTTC.

The V call is TRBV29-1, the J call TRBJ2-3; TRBD1 matches 8 bases. The V segment lost 5 bases and the J segment 1 base; nucleotides outside the gene matches: 2. CDR1 and CDR2 from the germline V gene are SQVTM and ANQGSEA. The CDR3 extends over 13 amino acids. CDR3 residues: CSVTTGGTDTQYF. CDR3 DNA: TGCAGCGTTACGACAGGGGGCACAGATACGCAGTATTTT.

Concerning this clone itself: Within the sample, other DNA sequences also encode this same CDR3. The chain uses TRBV6-6 and TRBJ2-7; TRBD1 matches at 9 bases. The CDR3 is 14 amino acids. Per germline, CDR1 MNHNY and CDR2 SVGAGI (reference sequence). Trimming at V came to 5 bases and at J to 1 base, leaving 3 bases not matched to a gene. Written as DNA, the CDR3 is TGTGCCAGCAGTCGACAGGGGGGATCCTACGAGCAGTACTTC. Encoded protein: CASSRQGGSYEQYF.

This clone was observed a few times. The gene calls are TRBV25-1 and TRBJ2-4, with D possibly being TRBD1 (6 bases). There are 16 residues in the CDR3. V was clipped by 3 bases and J by 0 bases, with 12 bases between them. Looked up from germline, CDR1 is MGHDK and CDR2 is SYGVNS. The CDR3 sequence is CASSDTTRGAKNIQYF. As DNA, the CDR3 is TGTGCCAGCAGTGATACGACCAGGGGAGCCAAAAACATTCAGTACTTC.

The V call is TRBV5-1, the J call TRBJ1-2; D not certain. This CDR3 is built from 15 residues. CDR1 and CDR2 (germline): SGHRS, YFSETQ. Trimming took off 0 bases at V and 0 bases at J, with 9 bases between the two ends. This CDR3 reads CASSLGGSPNYGYTF. The CDR3 DNA reads as TGCGCCAGCAGCTTGGGAGGCAGCCCTAACTATGGCTACACCTTC.

In DNA form, the CDR3 reads TGTGCCAGCAGCACGAGGGGGACAGGGAGAGAGACCCAGTACTTC. Encoded protein: CASSTRGTGRETQYF. The chain uses TRBV7-8 and TRBJ2-5; TRBD1 matches 9 bases. The CDR3 is 15 amino acids. Per germline, CDR1 SGHVS and CDR2 FQNEAQ. Unmatched junction bases numbered 8, after V lost 5 bases and J lost 4 bases. The variable domain in full, completed from reference TRBV7-8 and TRBJ2-5, reads GAGVSQSPRYKVAKRGQDVALRCDPISGHVSLFWYQQALGQGPEFLTYFQNEAQLDKSGLPSDRFFAERPEGSVSTLKIQRTQQEDSAVYLCASSTRGTGRETQYFGPGTRLLVL.

V is TRBV7-9 and J is TRBJ2-7; TRBD2 matches 7 bases. This CDR3 spans 16 amino acids. Germline V gene lookup returns CDR1 SEHNR and CDR2 FQNEAQ (reference sequence). V trimming: 5 bases; J trimming: 0 bases; junction bases outside the gene matches: 10. CDR3 region: CASSRIAGVYSYEQYF. The CDR3 region has the DNA TGTGCCAGCAGCCGGATAGCGGGTGTCTACTCCTACGAGCAGTACTTC.

In its sample, this clone was seen once. V gene TRBV5-1 combines with J gene TRBJ2-7, with 7 bases lining up with TRBD1. V was clipped by 4 bases and J by 7 bases; unmatched bases: 11. This CDR3 has 14 residues. Germline CDR1 is SGHRS and CDR2 is YFSETQ. The CDR3 is CASSGGQWDWEQYF. The CDR3 coding sequence is TGCGCCAGCAGCGGGGGACAGTGGGATTGGGAGCAGTACTTC.

The chain links TRBV4-2 to TRBJ2-3; a weak D match, TRBD2 (5 bases). From germline, CDR1 is LGHNA and CDR2 YNFKEQ. This CDR3 region has 13 residues. The V end lost 4 bases, the J end lost 3 bases, and 8 bases lay between the germline ends. The CDR3 nucleotides read TGTGCCAGCAGCCCCCCGGGGACAGATACGCAGTATTTT. Amino acids: CASSPPGTDTQYF.

This clone occurred a few times. The chain carries TRBV28 and TRBJ2-7; D possibly corresponds to TRBD1 (6 bases). This CDR3 is built from 13 residues. Germline V gene data show CDR1 as MDHEN and CDR2 as SYDVKM. Trimming shortened V by 5 bases and J by 3 bases, and 11 bases separated the two germline ends. The CDR3 DNA sequence: TGTGCCAGCAGTCCCGGACAGAACTACGAGCAGTACTTC. It encodes CASSPGQNYEQYF. Filled out from reference TRBV28 and TRBJ2-7, the complete variable domain reads DVKVTQSSRYLVKRTGEKVFLECVQDMDHENMFWYRQDPGLGLRLIYFSYDVKMKEKGDIPEGYSVSREKKERFSLILESASTNQTSMYLCASSPGQNYEQYFGPGTRLTVT.

The rearrangement uses TRBV19 and TRBJ1-1, with D hard to call. V lost 9 bases, J lost 5 bases, and 16 bases lay in between. Germline lookup yields CDR1 LNHDA and CDR2 SQIVND (reference sequence). This CDR3 is 13 amino acids long. The CDR3 bases are TGTGCCAGCTCGGCGCGGGTGGGGACTGAAGCTTTCTTT. Its translation is CASSARVGTEAFF. The full variable domain, rest sourced from reference TRBV19 and TRBJ1-1, is DGGITQSPKYLFRKEGQNVTLSCEQNLNHDAMYWYRQDPGQGLRLIYYSQIVNDFQKGDIAEGYSVSREKKESFPLTVTSAQKNPTAFYLCASSARVGTEAFFGQGTRLTVV.

The CDR3: CASSEGFGGQYF. The CDR3 nucleotides are TGTGCCAGCAGTGAAGGTTTCGGGGGCCAGTACTTC. The V gene is TRBV6-1, the J gene TRBJ2-5; D possibly corresponds to TRBD2 (6 bases). Trimming shortened V by 1 base and J by 10 bases, and 10 bases separated the two germline ends. The CDR3 spans 12 residues. In germline, CDR1 is MNHNS, CDR2 SASEGT.

This clone was seen a few times. The J gene is TRBJ2-1, the V gene TRBV6-6, with 7 nucleotides matching TRBD1. The trim removed 6 bases at V and 2 bases at J, leaving 7 bases unmatched. The V gene's germline CDR1 is MNHNY and CDR2 SVGAGI (reference sequence). The length of the CDR3 is 15 residues. This CDR3 reads CASSRDRDTYNEQFF. The CDR3 DNA follows: TGTGCCAGCAGCCGGGACAGAGACACCTACAATGAGCAGTTCTTC.

The chain combines TRBV7-3 with TRBJ1-1; 12 bases match TRBD1. The germline CDR1 and CDR2 sequences are SGHTA and FQGTGA. V was pared by 5 bases and J by 7 bases, with 5 bases of the junction left unmatched. This CDR3 spans 14 amino acids. In DNA form, the CDR3 reads TGTGCCAGCAGCATGGGGACAGGGGGCTTTGAAGCTTTCTTT. It encodes CASSMGTGGFEAFF. The whole variable domain, remainder taken from reference TRBV7-3 and TRBJ1-1, is GAGVSQTPSNKVTEKGKYVELRCDPISGHTALYWYRQSLGQGPEFLIYFQGTGAADDSGLPNDRFFAVRPEGSVSTLKIQRTERGDSAVYLCASSMGTGGFEAFFGQGTRLTVV.

The V gene is TRBV14, the J gene TRBJ1-2; D is perhaps TRBD1 (5 bases). This CDR3 has 14 amino acids. V was trimmed by 4 bases and J by 4 bases, leaving 13 bases between them. Germline V gives CDR1 SGHDN, CDR2 FVKESK. This chain's CDR3 is CASSRFPGGYGYTF. The CDR3 region has the DNA TGTGCCAGCAGCCGGTTCCCCGGGGGCTATGGCTACACCTTC.

This clone was seen a handful of times. The rearrangement joins TRBV7-2 to TRBJ2-1; TRBD1 matches at 8 bases. CDR1 and CDR2 (germline): SGHTA, FQGNSA. The ends lost 4 bases at V and 13 bases at J; junction bases unmatched: 6. The CDR3 spans 12 residues. The CDR3 nucleotides read TGTGCCAGCAGCTCAGGGGGGACAGGCCAGTTCTTC. It specifies CASSSGGTGQFF.

This rearrangement joins TRBV6-6 to TRBJ1-5; the D is unclear. Between the trimmed V and J ends, which lost 0 bases and 8 bases, there was a span of 14 bases. This CDR3 spans 15 amino acids. From germline, CDR1 is MNHNY and CDR2 SVGAGI (reference sequence). CDR3: CASSYSIQFQKPQHF. The CDR3 DNA sequence: TGTGCCAGCAGTTACTCGATACAGTTTCAAAAGCCCCAGCATTTT.

The V and J genes are TRBV9 and TRBJ2-7; 7 bases are a match to TRBD2. This CDR3 spans 13 amino acids. Germline lookup yields CDR1 SGDLS and CDR2 YYNGEE. V was clipped by 0 bases and J by 12 bases; unmatched bases: 9. CDR3 in amino acids: CASSVDSGMALYF. The CDR3 DNA follows: TGTGCCAGCAGCGTAGACAGCGGGATGGCGCTGTACTTC.

This clone is a singleton in its sample. The chain joins TRBV28 to TRBJ2-7; TRBD1 matches 7 bases. Germline V gene lookup returns CDR1 MDHEN and CDR2 SYDVKM. This CDR3 is 15 amino acids long. With 6 bases clipped from V and 0 bases from J, the junction kept 8 bases outside the gene matches. This CDR3 is CASREPGQLSYEQYF. Here the CDR3 DNA reads TGTGCCAGCAGAGAACCGGGACAGCTCTCCTACGAGCAGTACTTC.

The gene calls are TRBV4-2 and TRBJ2-2; 9 nucleotides agree with TRBD2. The germline CDR1 and CDR2 sequences are LGHNA and YNFKEQ. CDR3 length: 14 amino acids. The ends lost 5 bases at V and 5 bases at J; junction bases unmatched: 3. CDR3 sequence: CASSLRGGTGELFF. The CDR3 nucleotides are TGTGCCAGCAGCTTGCGGGGGGGTACCGGGGAGCTGTTTTTT.

The chain employs TRBV6-5 and TRBJ2-1; possible D gene TRBD2, 5 bases. With 2 bases removed from V and 3 bases from J, the gap between germline ends came to 11 bases. The germline gives CDR1 MNHEY, CDR2 SVGAGI. This CDR3 spans 15 amino acids. The CDR3, as DNA: TGTGCCAGCAGTTACCCAGGACGGGGCTACAATGAGCAGTTCTTC. The encoded protein is CASSYPGRGYNEQFF.

V is TRBV4-2 and J is TRBJ1-1; D unclear. V lost 2 bases, J lost 5 bases, and 12 bases lay in between. CDR3 size: 14 residues. In germline, CDR1 is LGHNA, CDR2 YNFKEQ. The CDR3 loop is CASSQPSSGTEAFF. The DNA of the CDR3 is TGTGCCAGCAGCCAACCCTCTTCGGGGACTGAAGCTTTCTTT.

The V and J genes are TRBV7-7 and TRBJ2-7, with 9 positions matching TRBD1. The junction had 3 bases not matched to a gene; V was cut back by 5 bases and J by 4 bases. The CDR3 runs 13 residues. Germline CDR1 is SSHAT and CDR2 is FNYEAQ (reference sequence). Written as DNA, the CDR3 is TGTGCCAGCAGCCGCGGGACAGGGTACGAGCAGTACTTC. Protein: CASSRGTGYEQYF.

V gene TRBV19 combines with J gene TRBJ2-1; the D is unclear. The CDR3 has 14 residues. Germline values: CDR1 LNHDA, CDR2 SQIVND (reference sequence). V lost 7 bases and J lost 8, with 18 bases in between. CDR3 region: CASKAGPFDDEQFF. In nucleotides, the CDR3 is TGTGCCAGTAAAGCAGGCCCCTTTGACGATGAGCAGTTCTTC.

This chain connects TRBV7-9 to TRBJ1-1, with TRBD1 matching 8 bases. The CDR3 sequence is 16 residues long. V trimming: 4 bases; J trimming: 7 bases; junction bases outside the gene matches: 14. Germline CDR1 reads SEHNR; CDR2 reads FQNEAQ (reference sequence). DNA for the CDR3: TGTGCCAGCAGCTCCCGGGACAGGAACTATACAAATGAAGCTTTCTTT. Protein product: CASSSRDRNYTNEAFF.

The rearrangement uses TRBV28 and TRBJ1-5; D is uncertain. CDR1 and CDR2 from the germline V gene are MDHEN and SYDVKM. The CDR3 is 14 amino acids. Trimming cost V 3 bases and J 3 bases, with 9 bases left between them. CDR3 amino acids: CASSLERANQPQHF. The CDR3 nucleotides are TGTGCCAGCAGTTTGGAGAGGGCCAATCAGCCCCAGCATTTT.